This T cell receptor beta chain is drawn from a study of blood T cell repertoires in COVID-19 (dated by TCRdb to about 2020). Notes on the research overall: Samples from collaborators originated in the United States, Italy and Spain and spanned both the acute and convalescent phases of COVID-19. The material from the prospective study consisted of cDNA or gDNA derived from T cells, B-cell-depleted T cells, or PBMCs. Samples were obtained from the ongoing ImmuneRACE study (first 160 participants) and from about 1,300 subjects provided by 6 global collaborators. The repertoires were released in a freely available public database intended as a resource for research on the immune response to SARS-CoV-2. HLA class I and class II types, where available, came from metadata supplied by the sample provider rather than from assay-based typing. The dataset comprised deeply sampled blood TCRbeta repertoires from subjects exposed to, actively infected with, or recovered from COVID-19. Sample metadata almost always included a de-identified subject ID, COVID-19 status, age in years and sex.

Here is what the overall study found, with its caveats: The quantity of clinical and demographic metadata differed by source and by participant and was supplied without curation.

Collaborating institutions collected whole blood in K2EDTA tubes following their own protocols. For TCRbeta analysis, collaborators shipped samples in one of three forms: frozen whole blood, isolated PBMCs, or DNA extracted from either of those sample types. The immunoSEQ Assay, a bias-controlled multiplex PCR, was used to amplify TCRbeta CDR3 regions from genomic DNA. Turning to the authors' computational methods: The number of nucleated cells in each sample was estimated from the amplification of reference gene primers within the assay. To quantify the absolute abundance of each unique TCRbeta CDR3 rearrangement, sequence reads were collapsed and filtered. For each sample, productive Simpson clonality was calculated as the square root of Simpson's diversity index across productive rearrangements. What TCRdb holds here is the immuneACCESS table cut down to in-frame rearrangements. Part of the clones is not present; checked against another copy, under half of the missing clones reflect an unresolved V gene, and the others are unexplained. V and J calls and clone size follow that table, whereas D and trimming were derived from the DNA. The sample has about 88,000 clones on record, 87% of them singletons. The top ten clonotypes cover 15% of the sample.

Trimming costs V 5 bases and J 9 bases, and their ends lie 23 bases apart. The CDR3 measures 16 amino acids from cysteine to phenylalanine. Just CDR3 DNA is preserved here, 48 bases in frame from base 1. Looking up the germline V gene yields CDR1 MRHNA and CDR2 SNTAGT. Remarks on this clone: Its antigen remains unidentified. No clone much larger than this one lies a single base away; base qualities are absent.

Rearrangement joined TRBV6-4 to TRBJ2-1, with TRBD2 perhaps the D gene, on 6 matching bases. The sample taken for sequencing was peripheral blood. The sequence derives from a male donor with acute or convalescent COVID-19. The CDR3: CASSPHQVGGIGEQFF. The base sequence is TGTGCCAGCAGTCCCCACCAGGTGGGGGGTATAGGTGAGCAGTTCTTC.